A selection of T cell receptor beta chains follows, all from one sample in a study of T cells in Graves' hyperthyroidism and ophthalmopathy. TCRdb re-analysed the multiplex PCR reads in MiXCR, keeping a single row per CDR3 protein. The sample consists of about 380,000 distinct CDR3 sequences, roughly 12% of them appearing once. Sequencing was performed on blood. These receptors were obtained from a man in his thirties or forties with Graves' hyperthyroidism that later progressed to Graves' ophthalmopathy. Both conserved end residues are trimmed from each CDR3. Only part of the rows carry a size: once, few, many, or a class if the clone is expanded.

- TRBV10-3 AIRVGVTNYGYT
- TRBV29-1 SVLPVGQF
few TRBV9 ASSVDGETYNEQF
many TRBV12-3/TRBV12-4 ASSPLDVGLYGYT
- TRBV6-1 ASDSGTGYDEQY
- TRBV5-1 ASSLGWSNEKLF
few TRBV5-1 ASSQEGAQNIQY
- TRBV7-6 ASSLVGVGSYNSPLH
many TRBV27 ASSLASSYEQY
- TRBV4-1 ASSQGPGARSLGVAEAF
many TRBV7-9 ASSPRPGQTFSGANVLT
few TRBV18 ASSPVAGGPISTDTQY
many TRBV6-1 ASSSPSGGDTEAF
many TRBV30 AWVPKGQLNTEAF
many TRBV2 ASSVEGASSNQPQH
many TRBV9 ASGGERSPLH
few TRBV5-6 ASSSGLAEGEQF
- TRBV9 ASSVAGTEMTYGYT
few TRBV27 ASSPQDGGSPLH
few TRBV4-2 ASSQDTAGQPQH
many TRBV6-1 ASSENLGAQHYGYT
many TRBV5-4 ASSPSLDGYT
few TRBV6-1 ASSVTGAENIQY
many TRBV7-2 ASSPSAEAF
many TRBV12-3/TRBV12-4 ASSPGQLGTGELF
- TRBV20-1 SARDPFFGTEQY
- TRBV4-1 ASSQPTRGGFYEQY
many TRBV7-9 ASSIGTSSYNEQF
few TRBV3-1 ASSQDGGSTGELF
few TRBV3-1 ASSHTSGGPYNEQF
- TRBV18 ASSPRTGGITDTQY
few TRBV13 ASSLLGGTGYTGELF
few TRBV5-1 ASSSGQGTSSGNTIY
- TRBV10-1 ASRINLGHQSSGNTIY
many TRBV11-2 ASSLGQTEYSYEQY
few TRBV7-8 ASSPAAANYGYT
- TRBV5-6 ASSYGGDQETQY
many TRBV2 ASSDSGGSNEQF
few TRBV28 ASSLTGHTDTQY
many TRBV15 ATSRDRLSLIAF
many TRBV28 ASSPTGEDQPQH
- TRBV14 ASSQALTYQEQY
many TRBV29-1 SVDRGLWTEAF
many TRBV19 ASLRRGHTEAF
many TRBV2 ASLQEGEKLF
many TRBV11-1 ASSYDRSSYEQY
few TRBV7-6 ASSSLGSSEYEQY
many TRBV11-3 ASSQFGGNTGELF
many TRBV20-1 SASFGQGVYEQY
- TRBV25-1 ASSDIGQGNYGYT
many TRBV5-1 ASSLGRNEQY
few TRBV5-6 ASSSVGLGTDTQY